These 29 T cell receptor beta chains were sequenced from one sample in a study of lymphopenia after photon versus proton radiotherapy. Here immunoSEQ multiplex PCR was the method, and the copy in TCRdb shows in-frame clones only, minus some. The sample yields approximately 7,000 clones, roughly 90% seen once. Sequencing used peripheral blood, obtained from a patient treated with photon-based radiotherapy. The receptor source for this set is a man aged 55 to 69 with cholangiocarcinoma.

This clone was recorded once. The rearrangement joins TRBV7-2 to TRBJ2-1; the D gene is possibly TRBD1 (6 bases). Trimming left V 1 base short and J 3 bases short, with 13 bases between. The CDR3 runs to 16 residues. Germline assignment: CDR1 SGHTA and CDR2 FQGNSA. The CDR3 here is CASSLDLGANYNEQFF. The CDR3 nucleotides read TGTGCCAGCAGCTTAGATTTGGGGGCGAACTACAATGAGCAGTTCTTC.

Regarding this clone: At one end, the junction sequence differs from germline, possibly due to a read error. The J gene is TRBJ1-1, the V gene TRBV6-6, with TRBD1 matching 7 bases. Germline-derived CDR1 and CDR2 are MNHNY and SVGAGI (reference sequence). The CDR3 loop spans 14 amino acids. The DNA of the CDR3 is TGTGCCGGCAGGGGGGGGACAGAAAACACTGAAGCTTTCTTT. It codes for CAGRGGTENTEAFF.

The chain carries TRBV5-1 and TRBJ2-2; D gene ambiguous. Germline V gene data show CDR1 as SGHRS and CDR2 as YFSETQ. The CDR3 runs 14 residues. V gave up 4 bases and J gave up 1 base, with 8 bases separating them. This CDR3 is CASSPYVNTGELFF. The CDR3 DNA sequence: TGCGCCAGCAGCCCCTATGTGAACACCGGGGAGCTGTTTTTT.

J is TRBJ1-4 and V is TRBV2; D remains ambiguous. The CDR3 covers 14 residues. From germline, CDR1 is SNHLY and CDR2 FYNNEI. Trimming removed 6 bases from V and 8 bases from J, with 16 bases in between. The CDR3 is CASSGGPLGEKLFF. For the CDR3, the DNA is TGTGCCAGCAGCGGCGGGCCCCTTGGCGAAAAACTGTTTTTT.

This CDR3 reads CASSLDRGEKLFF. CDR3 DNA: TGTGCCAGCAGCTTAGACAGGGGTGAAAAACTGTTTTTT. This sequence joins TRBV11-2 and TRBJ1-4, with D perhaps matching TRBD1 (6 bases). Germline V lookup: CDR1 SGHAT, CDR2 FQNNGV. Trimming pared 0 bases from V and 7 bases from J, leaving 6 bases between. The CDR3 extends over 13 amino acids.

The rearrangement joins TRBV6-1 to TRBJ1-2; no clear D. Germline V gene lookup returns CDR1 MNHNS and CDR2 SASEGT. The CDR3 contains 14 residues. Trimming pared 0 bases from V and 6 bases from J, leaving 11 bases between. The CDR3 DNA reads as TGTGCCAGCAGTGAAGCTAAGGGATACGATGGCTACACCTTC. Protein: CASSEAKGYDGYTF.

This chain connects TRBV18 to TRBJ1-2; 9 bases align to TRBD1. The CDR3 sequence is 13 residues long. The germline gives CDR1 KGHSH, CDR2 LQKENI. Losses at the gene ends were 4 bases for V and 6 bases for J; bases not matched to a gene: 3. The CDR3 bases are TGTGCCAGCTCACTGGGACAGGGAGATGGCTACACCTTC. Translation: CASSLGQGDGYTF.

The CDR3 sequence is CASSVTGGVYGYTF. In DNA form, the CDR3 reads TGTGCCAGCAGTGTGACAGGGGGCGTCTATGGCTACACCTTC. J is TRBJ1-2 and V is TRBV28; 10 nucleotides line up with TRBD1. Losses at the gene ends were 5 bases for V and 4 bases for J; bases not matched to a gene: 4. CDR1 MDHEN and CDR2 SYDVKM come from the germline V gene. The CDR3 length is 14 residues.

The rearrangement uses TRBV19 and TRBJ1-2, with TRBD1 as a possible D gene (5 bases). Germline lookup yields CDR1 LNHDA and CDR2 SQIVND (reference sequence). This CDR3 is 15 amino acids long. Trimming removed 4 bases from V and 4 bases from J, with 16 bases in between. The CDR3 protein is CASSTQGRQSYGYTF. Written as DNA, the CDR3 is TGTGCCAGTAGTACCCAAGGACGACAGTCCTATGGCTACACCTTC.

CDR3 nucleotides: TGTGCCAGTAGCGGACTGATATCAGGCAATGAGCAGTTCTTC. Amino acids: CASSGLISGNEQFF. This chain connects TRBV19 to TRBJ2-1, with a weak D call TRBD2 (5 bases). V gave up 6 bases and J gave up 6 bases, with 15 bases separating them. CDR1 and CDR2 from the germline V gene are LNHDA and SQIVND (reference sequence). The CDR3 has 14 amino acids.

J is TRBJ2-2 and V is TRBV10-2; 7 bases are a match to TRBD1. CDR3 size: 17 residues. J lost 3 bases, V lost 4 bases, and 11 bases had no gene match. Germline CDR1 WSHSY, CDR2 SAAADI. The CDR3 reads CASSGQGKKGDTGELFF. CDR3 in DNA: TGCGCCAGCAGTGGACAGGGTAAAAAGGGGGACACCGGGGAGCTGTTTTTT.

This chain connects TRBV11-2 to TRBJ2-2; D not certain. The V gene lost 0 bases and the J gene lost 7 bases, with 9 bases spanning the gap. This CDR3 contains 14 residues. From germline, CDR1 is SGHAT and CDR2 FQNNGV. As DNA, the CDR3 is TGTGCCAGCAGCTTAGACCTACCTGGCGGGGAGCTGTTTTTT. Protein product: CASSLDLPGGELFF.

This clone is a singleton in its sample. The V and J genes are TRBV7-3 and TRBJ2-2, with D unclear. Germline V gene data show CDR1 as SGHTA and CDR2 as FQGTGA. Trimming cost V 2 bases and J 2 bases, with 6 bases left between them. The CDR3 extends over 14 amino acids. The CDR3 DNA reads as TGTGCCAGCAGCTTAGGGTCAAACACCGGGGAGCTGTTTTTT. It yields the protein CASSLGSNTGELFF.

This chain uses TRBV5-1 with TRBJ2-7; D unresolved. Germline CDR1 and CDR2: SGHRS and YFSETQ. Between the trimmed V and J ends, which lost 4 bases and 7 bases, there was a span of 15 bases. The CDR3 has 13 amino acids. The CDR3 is CASSLDASREQYF. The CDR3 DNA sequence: TGCGCCAGCAGCCTTGACGCGTCTAGGGAGCAGTACTTC.

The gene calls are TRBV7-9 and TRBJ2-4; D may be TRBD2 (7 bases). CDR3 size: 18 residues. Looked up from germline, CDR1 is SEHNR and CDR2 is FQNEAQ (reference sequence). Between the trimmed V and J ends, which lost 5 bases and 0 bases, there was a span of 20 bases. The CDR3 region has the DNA TGTGCCAGCAGCCAGGGACGCGGGGGCCGTCTAGCCAAAAACATTCAGTACTTC. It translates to CASSQGRGGRLAKNIQYF. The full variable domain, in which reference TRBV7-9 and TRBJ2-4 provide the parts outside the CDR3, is DTGVSQNPRHKITKRGQNVTFRCDPISEHNRLYWYRQTLGQGPEFLTYFQNEAQLEKSRLLSDRFSAERPKGSFSTLEIQRTEQGDSAMYLCASSQGRGGRLAKNIQYFGAGTRLSVL.

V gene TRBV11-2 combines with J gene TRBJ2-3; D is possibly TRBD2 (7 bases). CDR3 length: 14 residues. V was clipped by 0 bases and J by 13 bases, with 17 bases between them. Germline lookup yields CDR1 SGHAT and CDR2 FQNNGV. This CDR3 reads CASSLDAGRGLEYF. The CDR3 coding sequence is TGTGCCAGCAGCTTAGATGCAGGGAGGGGGTTGGAGTATTTT.

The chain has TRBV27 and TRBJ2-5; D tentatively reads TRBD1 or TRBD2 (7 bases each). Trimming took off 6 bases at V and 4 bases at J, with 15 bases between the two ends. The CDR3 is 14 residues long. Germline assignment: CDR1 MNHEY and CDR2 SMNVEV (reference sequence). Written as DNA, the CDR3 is TGTGCCAGCAGAAAGGGGGCTAGCGGAGAGACCCAGTACTTC. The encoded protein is CASRKGASGETQYF.

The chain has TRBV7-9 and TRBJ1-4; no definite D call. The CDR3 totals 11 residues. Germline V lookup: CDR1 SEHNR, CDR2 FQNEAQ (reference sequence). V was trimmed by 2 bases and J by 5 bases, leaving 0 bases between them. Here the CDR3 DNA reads TGTGCCAGCAGCTTAAATGAAAAACTGTTTTTT. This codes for CASSLNEKLFF. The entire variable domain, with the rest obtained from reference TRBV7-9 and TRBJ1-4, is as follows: DTGVSQNPRHKITKRGQNVTFRCDPISEHNRLYWYRQTLGQGPEFLTYFQNEAQLEKSRLLSDRFSAERPKGSFSTLEIQRTEQGDSAMYLCASSLNEKLFFGSGTQLSVL.

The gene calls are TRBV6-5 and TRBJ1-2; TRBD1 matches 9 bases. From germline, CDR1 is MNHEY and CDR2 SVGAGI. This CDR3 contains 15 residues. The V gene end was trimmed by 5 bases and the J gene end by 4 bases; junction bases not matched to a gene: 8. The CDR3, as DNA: TGTGCCAGCAGTCCCTATGAGGGACAGGGCTATGGCTACACCTTC. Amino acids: CASSPYEGQGYGYTF.

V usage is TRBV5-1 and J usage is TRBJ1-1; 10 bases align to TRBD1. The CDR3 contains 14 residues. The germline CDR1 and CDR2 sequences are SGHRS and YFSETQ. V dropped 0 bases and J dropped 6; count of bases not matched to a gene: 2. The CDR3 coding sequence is TGCGCCAGCAGCTTGGAGGGGACAGGGGCTGAAGCTTTCTTT. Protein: CASSLEGTGAEAFF.

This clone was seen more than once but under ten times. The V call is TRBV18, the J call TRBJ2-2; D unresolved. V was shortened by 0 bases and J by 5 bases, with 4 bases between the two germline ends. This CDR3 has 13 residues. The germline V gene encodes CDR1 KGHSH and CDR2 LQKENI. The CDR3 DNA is TGTGCCAGCTCACCACCTTCGACCGGGGAGCTGTTTTTT. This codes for CASSPPSTGELFF.

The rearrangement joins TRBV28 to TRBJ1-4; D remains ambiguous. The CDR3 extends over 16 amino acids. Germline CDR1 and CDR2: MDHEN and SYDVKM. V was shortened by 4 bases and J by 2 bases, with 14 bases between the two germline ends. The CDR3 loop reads CASSSDKGWTNEKLFF. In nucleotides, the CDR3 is TGTGCCAGCAGTTCCGACAAAGGCTGGACTAATGAAAAACTGTTTTTT.

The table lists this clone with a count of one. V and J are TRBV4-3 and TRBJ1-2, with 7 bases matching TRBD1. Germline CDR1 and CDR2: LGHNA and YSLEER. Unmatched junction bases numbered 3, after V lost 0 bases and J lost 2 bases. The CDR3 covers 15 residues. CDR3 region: CASSQERGRNYGYTF. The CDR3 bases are TGCGCCAGCAGCCAAGAAAGGGGGCGGAACTATGGCTACACCTTC.

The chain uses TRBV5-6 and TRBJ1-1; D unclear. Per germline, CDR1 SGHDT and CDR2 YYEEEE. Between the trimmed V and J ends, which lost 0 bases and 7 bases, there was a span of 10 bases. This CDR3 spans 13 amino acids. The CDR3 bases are TGTGCCAGCAGCTTGGTTTTATCGGGTGAAGCTTTCTTT. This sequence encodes CASSLVLSGEAFF. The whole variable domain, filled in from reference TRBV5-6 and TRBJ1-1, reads DAGVTQSPTHLIKTRGQQVTLRCSPKSGHDTVSWYQQALGQGPQFIFQYYEEEERQRGNFPDRFSGHQFPNYSSELNVNALLLGDSALYLCASSLVLSGEAFFGQGTRLTVV.

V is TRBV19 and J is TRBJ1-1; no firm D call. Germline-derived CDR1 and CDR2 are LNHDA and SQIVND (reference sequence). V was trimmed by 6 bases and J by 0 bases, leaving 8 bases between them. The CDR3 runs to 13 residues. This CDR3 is CASRTGLNTEAFF. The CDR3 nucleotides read TGTGCCAGTAGAACGGGTTTGAACACTGAAGCTTTCTTT.

The CDR3 bases are TGTGCCAGCAGCGTATCGACAGGGGGCGCGATCCTATATTTT. Its protein is CASSVSTGGAILYF. V gene TRBV28 combines with J gene TRBJ1-3; TRBD1 aligns across 10 bases. Germline V gives CDR1 MDHEN, CDR2 SYDVKM. V lost 6 bases to trimming and J lost 14 bases; unmatched junction nucleotides: 13. The CDR3 is 14 residues long.

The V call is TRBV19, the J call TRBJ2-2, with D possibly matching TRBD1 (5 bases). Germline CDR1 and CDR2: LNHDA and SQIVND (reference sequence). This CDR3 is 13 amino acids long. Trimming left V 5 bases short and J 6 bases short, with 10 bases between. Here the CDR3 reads CASSPRTSGELFF. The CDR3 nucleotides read TGTGCCAGTAGTCCCAGGACATCCGGGGAGCTGTTTTTT.

CDR3 loop: CSVEMTPNYGYTF. CDR3 DNA: TGCAGCGTTGAAATGACACCTAACTATGGCTACACCTTC. The genes are TRBV29-1 and TRBJ1-2; D not resolved. CDR1 is SQVTM and CDR2 is ANQGSEA in the germline V gene. The CDR3 runs 13 residues. V was cut by 2 bases and J by 0 bases, with 7 bases left in between. Supplemented by reference TRBV29-1 and TRBJ1-2, the full variable domain reads SAVISQKPSRDICQRGTSLTIQCQVDSQVTMMFWYRQQPGQSLTLIATANQGSEATYESGFVIDKFPISRPNLTFSTLTVSNMSPEDSSIYLCSVEMTPNYGYTFGSGTRLTVV.

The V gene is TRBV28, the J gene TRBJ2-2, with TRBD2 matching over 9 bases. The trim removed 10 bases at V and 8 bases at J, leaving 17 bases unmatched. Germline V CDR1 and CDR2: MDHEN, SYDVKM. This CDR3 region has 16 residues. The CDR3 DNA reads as TGTGCCACCCACTTCCATCGCGGGGGGGCAGGTGGGGAGCTGTTTTTT. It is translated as CATHFHRGGAGGELFF. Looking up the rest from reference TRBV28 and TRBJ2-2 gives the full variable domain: DVKVTQSSRYLVKRTGEKVFLECVQDMDHENMFWYRQDPGLGLRLIYFSYDVKMKEKGDIPEGYSVSREKKERFSLILESASTNQTSMYLCATHFHRGGAGGELFFGEGSRLTVL.